This T cell receptor (beta chain) appears in the sequencing data of a study of regulatory T cells in long-lasting Graves disease. Study-level background: Over 5 years on antithyroid drugs plus positive TSH receptor antibodies marked Graves' disease as persistent.

Time point described: persistent/refractory GD, antithyroid drugs over 5 years with positive TRAb. Following extraction of RNA from PBMCs, that RNA was used to make the TCR library. Germline CDR1 and CDR2: GTSNPN and SVGIG (reference sequence). The CDR3 has 15 amino acids. Trimming pared 0 bases from V and 5 bases from J, leaving 16 bases between. Arm-PCR of CDR3 regions with iRepertoire HTBI primers generated TCR beta libraries. One entry per CDR3 protein, called by TCRdb with MiXCR from the multiplex PCR reads. The data show around 460,000 distinct CDR3 sequences, around a fifth seen once. The source material was peripheral blood mononuclear cells (PBMCs), sampled when the disease was refractory, from a patient treated with antithyroid drugs. V gene TRBV30 combines with J gene TRBJ2-5, with a weak D call TRBD2 (7 bases). The sequence derives from a female donor with Graves disease. CDR3 region: CAWSVGGGGLETQYF. In nucleotides, the CDR3 is TGTGCCTGGAGTGTAGGTGGGGGGGGCCTGGAGACCCAGTACTTC.